One sample yielded the 21 T cell receptor beta chains listed below, sequenced in a study of spatial heterogeneity in lung cancer. TCRdb used MiXCR to reprocess the 5' RACE reads, holding one entry per CDR3 protein. The sample includes some 78,000 distinct CDR3 sequences, 8% of them seen just once. Time point indicated: sample taken at primary tumor resection. The specimen comprised PBMCs, sampled at surgery. These receptors came from a male donor with early-stage non-small cell lung cancer.

This clonotype was counted many times. This sequence joins TRBV29-1 and TRBJ1-1; perhaps TRBD1 as D (5 bases). Trimming removed 4 bases at V and 8 bases at J, with 11 bases between. This CDR3 contains 11 residues. Looked up from germline, CDR1 is SQVTM and CDR2 is ANQGSEA. CDR3 nucleotides: TGCAGCGTTGGAGGGCCAGGGGAAGCTTTCTTT. It encodes CSVGGPGEAFF.

In its sample, this clonotype was seen many times. This sequence joins TRBV24-1 and TRBJ2-1; D is unresolved. This CDR3 comprises 14 residues. Germline loops: CDR1 KGHDR, CDR2 SFDVKD. Trimming took 4 bases from V and 7 from J, leaving 13 bases between them. CDR3 in amino acids: CATSDPGRRNEQFF. DNA for the CDR3: TGTGCCACCAGTGACCCAGGAAGACGGAATGAGCAGTTCTTC.

The chain couples TRBV5-1 to TRBJ2-7; a possible D gene is TRBD1 (5 bases). The CDR3 contains 15 residues. Germline CDR1 is SGHRS and CDR2 is YFSETQ. Trimming cost V 4 bases and J 2 bases, with 16 bases left between them. The CDR3: CASSPEQGSAYEQYF. The CDR3 bases are TGCGCCAGCAGCCCGGAGCAGGGAAGCGCCTACGAGCAGTACTTC.

There are many counts of this clonotype. The chain links TRBV29-1 to TRBJ1-1; D possibly corresponds to TRBD1 (5 bases). Trimming shortened V by 7 bases and J by 3 bases, and 15 bases separated the two germline ends. Germline V gene lookup returns CDR1 SQVTM and CDR2 ANQGSEA. There are 13 residues in the CDR3. Written as DNA, the CDR3 is TGCAGCGCTGAGCGGGGGAGGGACACTGAAGCTTTCTTT. It translates to CSAERGRDTEAFF. Full variable domain (outside the CDR3, taken from reference TRBV29-1 and TRBJ1-1): SAVISQKPSRDICQRGTSLTIQCQVDSQVTMMFWYRQQPGQSLTLIATANQGSEATYESGFVIDKFPISRPNLTFSTLTVSNMSPEDSSIYLCSAERGRDTEAFFGQGTRLTVV.

The table lists this clonotype with many counts. The rearrangement links TRBV15 to TRBJ2-1; TRBD2 agrees at 12 bases. The germline V gene encodes CDR1 LNHNV and CDR2 YYDKDF (reference sequence). This CDR3 is 16 amino acids long. The junction had 5 bases not matched to a gene; V was cut back by 0 bases and J by 8 bases. The CDR3 DNA sequence: TGTGCCACCAGCAGAGATTTACTAGCGGGGGGTCATGAGCAGTTCTTC. Translated: CATSRDLLAGGHEQFF.

This clonotype has just a few counts. This chain uses TRBV7-9 with TRBJ1-1; 8 bases map to TRBD1. J was trimmed by 2 bases and V by 1 base; bases with no gene match: 3. Germline V gives CDR1 SEHNR, CDR2 FQNEAQ (reference sequence). The CDR3 contains 15 residues. DNA for the CDR3: TGTGCCAGCAGCTTAGTCCAGGGGGCAAACACTGAAGCTTTCTTT. Translation gives CASSLVQGANTEAFF.

The V call is TRBV10-3, the J call TRBJ1-1; the D is unclear. Trimming took off 4 bases at V and 5 bases at J, with 11 bases between the two ends. The CDR3 loop spans 13 amino acids. The V gene's germline CDR1 is ENHRY and CDR2 SYGVKD. The CDR3 sequence is CAISAAEETEAFF. Written as DNA, the CDR3 is TGTGCCATCAGTGCCGCGGAGGAGACTGAAGCTTTCTTT.

This clonotype occurred many times. The rearrangement uses TRBV7-2 and TRBJ2-3; no clear D gene. With 9 bases removed from V and 2 bases from J, the gap between germline ends came to 6 bases. Germline values: CDR1 SGHTA, CDR2 FQGNSA. CDR3 length: 11 amino acids. The CDR3 is CASRVTDTQYF. CDR3 nucleotides: TGTGCCAGTAGAGTCACAGATACGCAGTATTTT.

This clonotype has a handful of counts. This sequence joins TRBV5-1 and TRBJ2-2, with TRBD1 matching 7 bases. Trimming cost V 6 bases and J 4 bases; bases outside gene matches: 6. Germline CDR1 is SGHRS and CDR2 is YFSETQ. The CDR3 runs 14 residues. This CDR3 is CASTPGQVTGELFF. Written as DNA, the CDR3 is TGCGCCAGCACGCCCGGACAGGTCACCGGGGAGCTGTTTTTT.

Ten or more counts support this clonotype. The chain carries TRBV19 and TRBJ2-2; 8 bases line up with TRBD1. V was pared by 4 bases and J by 6 bases, with 10 bases of the junction left unmatched. Germline V gene lookup returns CDR1 LNHDA and CDR2 SQIVND (reference sequence). The length of the CDR3 is 16 residues. The CDR3 coding sequence is TGTGCCAGTAGTACCATCCTACAACAGGGGGCCGGGGAGCTGTTTTTT. Its protein is CASSTILQQGAGELFF.

The chain employs TRBV9 and TRBJ1-4; TRBD1 aligns across 10 bases. V lost 4 bases to trimming and J lost 6 bases; unmatched junction nucleotides: 15. Germline loops: CDR1 SGDLS, CDR2 YYNGEE. The CDR3 loop spans 18 amino acids. The CDR3 bases are TGTGCCAGCAGCCGCGGGCGGGACAGGGGCTTTCAGTATGAAAAACTGTTTTTT. It specifies CASSRGRDRGFQYEKLFF.

The CDR3, as DNA: TGTGCCAGCAGCAGGGGCGTAGTACCAACGAACACCGGGGAGCTGTTTTTT. Protein product: CASSRGVVPTNTGELFF. The V gene is TRBV5-4, the J gene TRBJ2-2; maybe TRBD1 (5 bases). V was shortened by 4 bases and J by 0 bases, with 16 bases between the two germline ends. CDR1 and CDR2 from the germline V gene are SGHNT and YYREEE (reference sequence). The CDR3 has 17 residues.

In its sample, this clonotype was seen many times. The V call is TRBV28, the J call TRBJ2-7; D is perhaps TRBD2 (5 bases). Germline CDR1 is MDHEN and CDR2 is SYDVKM. The germline V and J ends were trimmed by 6 bases and 5 bases, with 17 bases remaining between them. The CDR3 length is 14 residues. The CDR3 coding sequence is TGTGCCAGCAGCTTGTTGGGGTCGGGGAACGAGCAGTACTTC. Protein product: CASSLLGSGNEQYF.

This clonotype occurred a few times. The chain uses TRBV10-2 and TRBJ2-1; the D gene is possibly TRBD2 (6 bases). Germline V gives CDR1 WSHSY, CDR2 SAAADI. Trimming removed 1 base at V and 10 bases at J, with 20 bases between. The CDR3 contains 16 residues. The CDR3 spells CASSELLAPEGREQFF. The CDR3 nucleotides read TGCGCCAGCAGTGAGTTACTAGCTCCCGAGGGTCGAGAGCAGTTCTTC.

Concerning this clonotype itself: Being one base from a much bigger clone, this may be a read error. The CDR3 carries no conserved terminal phenylalanine or tryptophan, so it likely arises from a read error. The chain carries TRBV27 and TRBJ2-1; no clear D. The CDR3 length is 14 residues. Looked up from germline, CDR1 is MNHEY and CDR2 is SMNVEV (reference sequence). Trimming removed 4 bases at V and 4 bases at J, with 11 bases between. In DNA, the CDR3 is TGTGCCAGCAGTTCCCATCCCTCTTACAATGAGCAGTTCTCC. Translating it yields CASSSHPSYNEQFS.

This clonotype was counted ten times or more. The V gene is TRBV3-1, the J gene TRBJ1-5, with D possibly matching TRBD1 (6 bases). CDR3 length: 15 residues. The germline gives CDR1 LGHDT, CDR2 YNNKEL (reference sequence). Trimming took 4 bases from V and 5 from J, leaving 15 bases between them. The chain's CDR3 is CASSPGTSRDQPQHF. The CDR3 nucleotides read TGTGCCAGCAGCCCCGGGACATCGAGGGATCAGCCCCAGCATTTT.

The V gene is TRBV7-6, the J gene TRBJ2-7; 8 bases map to TRBD1. The CDR3 has 15 amino acids. V was pared by 5 bases and J by 5 bases, with 11 bases of the junction left unmatched. Per germline, CDR1 SGHVS and CDR2 FNYEAQ. CDR3 nucleotide sequence: TGTGCCAGCAGCGACCAGGGGGCGTACGGTAACGAGCAGTACTTC. Translating gives CASSDQGAYGNEQYF.

This clonotype was counted ten times or more. The chain uses TRBV30 and TRBJ1-2; D unclear. From germline, CDR1 is GTSNPN and CDR2 SVGIG (reference sequence). V was shortened by 3 bases and J by 5 bases, with 10 bases between the two germline ends. The CDR3 loop spans 12 amino acids. The CDR3 DNA sequence: TGTGCCTGGAGGAATAATCAATATGGCTACACCTTC. Protein sequence: CAWRNNQYGYTF.

This clonotype has at least ten counts. This chain joins TRBV2 and TRBJ2-7, with D uncertain. CDR3 length equals 11 residues. V gave up 0 bases and J gave up 7 bases, with 4 bases separating them. CDR1 is SNHLY and CDR2 is FYNNEI in the germline V gene. The CDR3 DNA sequence: TGTGCCAGCAGTGAAGCGACGGAGCAGTACTTC. Amino acids: CASSEATEQYF.

A few counts support this clonotype. The chain is built from TRBV6-2 or TRBV6-3 and TRBJ2-1; perhaps D is TRBD1 or TRBD2 (6 bases each). Germline CDR1 reads MNHEY; CDR2 reads SVGEGT. The CDR3 length is 18 residues. V was shortened by 2 bases and J by 0 bases, with 17 bases between the two germline ends. CDR3 DNA: TGTGCCAGCAGTTACGAGGGGGGAGGACCGAGCTCCTACAATGAGCAGTTCTTC. Amino acid sequence: CASSYEGGGPSSYNEQFF.

The chain employs TRBV18 and TRBJ1-6, with D maybe TRBD1 (6 bases). CDR1 is KGHSH and CDR2 is LQKENI in the germline V gene. The CDR3 is made up of 12 amino acids. Trimming removed 5 bases from V and 10 bases from J, with 9 bases in between. The CDR3 DNA follows: TGTGCCAGCTCATCAGGGGACTCACCCCTCCACTTT. It yields the protein CASSSGDSPLHF. Using reference TRBV18 and TRBJ1-6 for the parts outside the CDR3, the full variable domain is NAGVMQNPRHLVRRRGQEARLRCSPMKGHSHVYWYRQLPEEGLKFMVYLQKENIIDESGMPKERFSAEFPKEGPSILRIQQVVRGDSAAYFCASSSGDSPLHFGNGTRLTVT.